This entry concerns a single T cell receptor (beta chain). Original analysis: The authors estimated nucleated cell counts from reference gene primer amplification. Produced via immunoSEQ multiplex PCR; TCRdb's table is partial and in-frame only. That table is the source of V, J and clone size, and D and trimming were worked out from the DNA. The sample holds about 120,000 clones; around 85% are singletons and the top ten take approximately 17%. Germline V gene data show CDR1 as MGHRA and CDR2 as YSYEKL. The CDR3 sequence is 16 residues long. V lost 0 bases and J lost 7; bases outside the gene matches: 9. Enrollment of patients from Seattle took place during active infection, with longitudinal follow-up. This sample stems from a study of blood T cell repertoires in COVID-19. Study summary: There were acute and convalescent COVID-19 samples, and they came from the United States, Italy and Spain.

This chain uses TRBV4-1 with TRBJ2-7; 10 nucleotides align to TRBD2. The sequenced sample consisted of peripheral blood. The clonotype was recovered from a man aged 25 to 40 with COVID-19, enrolled during active disease. CDR3 amino acids: CASSQEGPSGGGEQYF. CDR3 bases: TGCGCCAGCAGCCAAGAAGGGCCTAGCGGGGGTGGTGAGCAGTACTTC.